Reported below is one TCR beta chain. Its specificity is unknown. Clones were read by immunoSEQ multiplex PCR, and TCRdb kept only the in-frame ones, dropping some. The sample shows about 83,000 clones, around 91% of them seen only once. The data are from a study of identifying expanded T cells in peripheral blood. Study conclusions and caveats: Technical replicates showed about 1.1 changed clones; roughly two weeks 15 to 20; four weeks 19. Variance in clone template counts between approximately two-week samples significantly increased with total template count across all healthy donors.

The ends lost 3 bases at V and 3 bases at J; junction bases unmatched: 4. The CDR3 loop spans 14 amino acids. Germline-derived CDR1 and CDR2 are SGDLS and YYNGEE. V and J are TRBV9 and TRBJ1-1, with 8 bases fitting TRBD1. The receptor comes from a person between 18 and 69 years old in good health. The sample consisted of blood. CDR3 region: CASSASQGDTEAFF. The DNA of the CDR3 is TGTGCCAGCAGCGCCTCACAGGGGGACACTGAAGCTTTCTTT. The entire variable domain, with the rest obtained from reference TRBV9 and TRBJ1-1, is as follows: DSGVTQTPKHLITATGQRVTLRCSPRSGDLSVYWYQQSLDQGLQFLIQYYNGEERAKGNILERFSAQQFPDLHSELNLSSLELGDSALYFCASSASQGDTEAFFGQGTRLTVV.